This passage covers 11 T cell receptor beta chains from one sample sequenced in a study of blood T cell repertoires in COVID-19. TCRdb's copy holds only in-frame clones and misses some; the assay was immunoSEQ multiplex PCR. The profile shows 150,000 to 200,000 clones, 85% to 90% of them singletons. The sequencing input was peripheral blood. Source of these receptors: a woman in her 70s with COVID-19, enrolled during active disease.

The CDR3 coding sequence is TGTGCCAGCTCACGTTTAGCCGGGACTAGCGGTTACGAGCAGTACTTC. Its protein product is CASSRLAGTSGYEQYF. The J gene is TRBJ2-7, the V gene TRBV18, with 11 bases that match TRBD2. This CDR3 spans 16 amino acids. Losses at the gene ends were 4 bases for V and 4 bases for J; bases not matched to a gene: 9. The germline V gene has CDR1 KGHSH and CDR2 LQKENI.

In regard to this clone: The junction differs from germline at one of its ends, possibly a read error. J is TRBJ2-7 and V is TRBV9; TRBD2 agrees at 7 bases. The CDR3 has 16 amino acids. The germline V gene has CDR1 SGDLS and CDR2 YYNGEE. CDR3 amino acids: CASSPWGGSGSSEQYF. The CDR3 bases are TGTGCCAGCAGCCCTTGGGGAGGGTCTGGGTCCTCCGAGCAGTACTTC.

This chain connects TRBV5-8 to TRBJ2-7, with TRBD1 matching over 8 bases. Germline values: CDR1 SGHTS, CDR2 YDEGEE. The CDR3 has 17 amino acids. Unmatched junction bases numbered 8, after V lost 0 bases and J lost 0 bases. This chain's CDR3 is CASSLESGGLSSYEQYF. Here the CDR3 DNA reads TGTGCCAGCAGCTTGGAATCAGGGGGCTTGAGCTCCTACGAGCAGTACTTC.

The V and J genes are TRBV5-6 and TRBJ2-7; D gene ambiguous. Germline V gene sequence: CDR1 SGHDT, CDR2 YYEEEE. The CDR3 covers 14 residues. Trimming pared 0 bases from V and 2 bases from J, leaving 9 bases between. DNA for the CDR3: TGTGCCAGCAGCTTGGTCCTTAATCCCTACGAGCAGTACTTC. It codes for CASSLVLNPYEQYF.

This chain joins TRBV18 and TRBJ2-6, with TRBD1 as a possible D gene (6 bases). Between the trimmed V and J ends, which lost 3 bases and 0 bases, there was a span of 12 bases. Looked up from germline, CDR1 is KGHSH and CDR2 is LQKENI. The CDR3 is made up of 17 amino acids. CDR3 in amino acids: CASSPGHFLSGANVLTF. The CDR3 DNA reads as TGTGCCAGCTCACCGGGACATTTCCTCTCTGGGGCCAACGTCCTGACTTTC.

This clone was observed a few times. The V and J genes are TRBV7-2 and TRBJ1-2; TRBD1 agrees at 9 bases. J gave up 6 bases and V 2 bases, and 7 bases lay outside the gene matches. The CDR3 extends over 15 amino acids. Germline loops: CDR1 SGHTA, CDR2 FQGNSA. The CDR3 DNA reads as TGTGCCAGCAGCTTACTTCCCACAGGGGGCCATGGCTACACCTTC. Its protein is CASSLLPTGGHGYTF.

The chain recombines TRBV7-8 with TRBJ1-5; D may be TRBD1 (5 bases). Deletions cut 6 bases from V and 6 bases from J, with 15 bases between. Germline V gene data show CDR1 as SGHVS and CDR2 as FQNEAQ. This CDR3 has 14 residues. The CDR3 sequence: CASSHRGGSQPQHF. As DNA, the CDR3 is TGTGCCAGCAGTCACCGCGGGGGTAGTCAGCCCCAGCATTTT.

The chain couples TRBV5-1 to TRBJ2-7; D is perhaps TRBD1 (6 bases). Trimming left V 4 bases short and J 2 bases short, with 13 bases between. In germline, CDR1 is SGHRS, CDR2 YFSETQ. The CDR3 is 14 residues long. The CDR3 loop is CASSAQDSTYEQYF. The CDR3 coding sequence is TGCGCCAGCAGCGCACAGGACAGCACCTACGAGCAGTACTTC. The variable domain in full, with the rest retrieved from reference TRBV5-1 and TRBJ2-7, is KAGVTQTPRYLIKTRGQQVTLSCSPISGHRSVSWYQQTPGQGLQFLFEYFSETQRNKGNFPGRFSGRQFSNSRSEMNVSTLELGDSALYLCASSAQDSTYEQYFGPGTRLTVT.

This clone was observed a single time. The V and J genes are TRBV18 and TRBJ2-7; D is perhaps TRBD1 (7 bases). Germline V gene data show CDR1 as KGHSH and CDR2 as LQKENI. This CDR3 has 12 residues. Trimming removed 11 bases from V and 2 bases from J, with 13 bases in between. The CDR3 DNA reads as TGTGCCCCCCCAGGGGGGACCTACGAGCAGTACTTC. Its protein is CAPPGGTYEQYF.

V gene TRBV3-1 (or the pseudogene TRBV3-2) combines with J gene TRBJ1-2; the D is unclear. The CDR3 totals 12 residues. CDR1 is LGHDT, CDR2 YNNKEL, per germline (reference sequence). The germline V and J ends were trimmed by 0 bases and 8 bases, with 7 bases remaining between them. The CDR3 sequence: CASSQEANGYTF. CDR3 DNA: TGTGCCAGCAGCCAAGAAGCGAACGGCTACACCTTC.

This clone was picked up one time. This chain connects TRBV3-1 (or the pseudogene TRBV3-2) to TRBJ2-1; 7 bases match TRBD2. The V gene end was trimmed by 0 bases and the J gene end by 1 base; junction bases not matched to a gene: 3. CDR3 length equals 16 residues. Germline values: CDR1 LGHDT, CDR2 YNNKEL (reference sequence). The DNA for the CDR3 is TGTGCCAGCAGCCAAGAATTGGGGGGGTCCTACAATGAGCAGTTCTTC. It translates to CASSQELGGSYNEQFF.